This passage covers 9 T cell receptor beta chains from one sample sequenced in a study of CD8 T cells in ankylosing spondylitis. General study points: Seven to nine highly homologous variants formed a TCR beta motif that appeared characteristic of ankylosing spondylitis blood.

These TCRs' antigens remain unknown. From the 5' RACE reads, TCRdb called clonotypes with MiXCR, one entry per CDR3 protein. The repertoire holds some 800,000 distinct CDR3 sequences, 12% seen once, with 0.51% in the top ten. The sample comprised blood, either unsorted or a sorted T cell fraction (not recorded which). The receptors shown here come from a male donor with ankylosing spondylitis.

This clonotype was picked up many times. V usage is TRBV6-5 and J usage is TRBJ2-3; maybe TRBD2 (6 bases). Germline CDR1 is MNHEY and CDR2 is SVGAGI. This CDR3 region has 14 residues. Trimming stripped 2 bases from V and 3 bases from J, with 9 bases between. CDR3 nucleotides: TGTGCCAGCAGTTACGGGGACTCAACAGATACGCAGTATTTT. Protein: CASSYGDSTDTQYF.

This clonotype was seen ten or more times. The chain links TRBV5-6 to TRBJ1-5; D unresolved. The CDR3 is 13 amino acids. The germline V gene has CDR1 SGHDT and CDR2 YYEEEE. Trimming left V 0 bases short and J 7 bases short, with 8 bases between. This chain's CDR3 is CASSLAEVQPQHF. For the CDR3, the DNA is TGTGCCAGCAGCTTGGCCGAAGTGCAGCCCCAGCATTTT.

The chain has TRBV5-1 and TRBJ2-2; D remains unclear. Germline-derived CDR1 and CDR2 are SGHRS and YFSETQ. With 3 bases removed from V and 0 bases from J, the gap between germline ends came to 6 bases. The CDR3 totals 14 residues. CDR3 nucleotides: TGCGCCAGCAGCTCCTACCCGAACACCGGGGAGCTGTTTTTT. It translates to CASSSYPNTGELFF.

On this clonotype itself: The CDR3 end shows no conserved phenylalanine or tryptophan, and so a read error is likely. Because the CDR3's place on the DNA is in doubt, the DNA is left out and the CDR3 is given as listed by TCRdb. The V and J genes are TRBV29-1 and TRBJ1-1; TRBD1, the table's D call, was not compared with the DNA. With termini counted, the CDR3 has 9 amino acids. From germline, CDR1 is SQVTM and CDR2 ANQGSEA. The CDR3 sequence is CSVESGGTL.

The V and J genes are TRBV7-2 and TRBJ1-4; a possible D gene is TRBD1 (6 bases). The V gene's germline CDR1 is SGHTA and CDR2 FQGNSA. This CDR3 is 14 amino acids long. Trimming pared 2 bases from V and 6 bases from J, leaving 10 bases between. CDR3 sequence: CASSLQGSDEKLFF. CDR3 bases: TGTGCCAGCAGCTTACAGGGGTCGGATGAAAAACTGTTTTTT.

The chain recombines TRBV12-3 or TRBV12-4 with TRBJ2-1, with TRBD2 matching 7 bases. Losses at the gene ends were 3 bases for V and 3 bases for J; bases not matched to a gene: 5. The CDR3 is 15 residues long. CDR3 DNA sequence: TGTGCCAGCAGTTTCCGTCTAGCGGACTACAATGAGCAGTTCTTC. This sequence encodes CASSFRLADYNEQFF.

The V and J genes are TRBV10-3 and TRBJ1-1; D is unresolved. The V and J ends lost 10 bases and 6 bases respectively, with 12 bases between them. The CDR3 has 11 residues. CDR1 and CDR2 (germline): ENHRY, SYGVKD. Here the CDR3 reads CATSVEAEAFF. DNA for the CDR3: TGTGCCACCAGCGTCGAAGCTGAAGCTTTCTTT.

This clonotype has more than one count but fewer than ten. The chain employs TRBV7-9 and TRBJ2-1, with TRBD2 as a possible D gene (5 bases). V lost 5 bases to trimming and J lost 12 bases, with 17 bases between them. The CDR3 sequence is 13 residues long. The germline CDR1 and CDR2 sequences are SEHNR and FQNEAQ (reference sequence). The CDR3 DNA reads TGTGCCAGCAGCCCATATTCAGGAGGAAGGCAGTTCTTC. Its protein product is CASSPYSGGRQFF.

The rearrangement links TRBV3-1 to TRBJ2-2; D is perhaps TRBD2 (5 bases). CDR1 is LGHDT, CDR2 YNNKEL, per germline (reference sequence). The CDR3 sequence is 15 residues long. V gave up 4 bases and J gave up 8 bases, with 17 bases separating them. CDR3 in DNA: TGTGCCAGCAGCCGGAGGCCCCTTTATGGGGGGGAGCTGTTTTTT. The encoded protein is CASSRRPLYGGELFF.